Each of the 13 T cell receptor beta chains below was sequenced from the same sample in a study of blood T cell repertoires in COVID-19. Profiled with immunoSEQ multiplex PCR; TCRdb holds only in-frame clones, not every one. The sample lists 200,000 to 250,000 clones, 70% to 90% occurring once. Source material: PBMCs or T cells enriched from blood (not recorded which). These receptors came from a man aged 25 to 40 who had recovered from COVID-19.

V and J are TRBV4-3 and TRBJ1-5; D remains ambiguous. CDR1 is LGHNA, CDR2 YSLEER, per germline. V was cut by 0 bases and J by 0 bases, with 12 bases left in between. The CDR3 runs 17 residues. CDR3 protein: CASSQEIGSGSNQPQHF. CDR3 sequence (DNA): TGCGCCAGCAGCCAAGAGATCGGTTCGGGTAGCAATCAGCCCCAGCATTTT.

The chain recombines TRBV2 with TRBJ2-5; D gene ambiguous. Trimming took 8 bases from V and 5 from J, leaving 9 bases between them. The CDR3 covers 11 residues. Germline V lookup: CDR1 SNHLY, CDR2 FYNNEI. In DNA form, the CDR3 reads TGTGCCAGCCAGGTACAGGAGACCCAGTACTTC. This sequence encodes CASQVQETQYF.

The rearrangement uses TRBV6-5 and TRBJ2-5, with a possible D match to TRBD1 (6 bases). V was cut by 7 bases and J by 3 bases, with 18 bases left in between. CDR3 length: 15 amino acids. The V gene's germline CDR1 is MNHEY and CDR2 SVGAGI. In DNA form, the CDR3 reads TGTGCCAGCAAAGGCCCAGGGGAAGGTGAAGAGACCCAGTACTTC. Protein sequence: CASKGPGEGEETQYF.

The rearrangement links TRBV24-1 to TRBJ1-2, with unresolved D. CDR3 length equals 12 residues. Germline CDR1 and CDR2: KGHDR and SFDVKD. The V end lost 3 bases, the J end lost 3 bases, and 4 bases lay between the germline ends. CDR3 region: CATSDGYYGYTF. CDR3 in DNA: TGTGCCACCAGTGATGGCTACTATGGCTACACCTTC.

This chain connects TRBV10-2 to TRBJ2-5, with 9 bases aligning to TRBD2. The CDR3 is 14 amino acids. Germline-derived CDR1 and CDR2 are WSHSY and SAAADI. The ends lost 7 bases at V and 5 bases at J; junction bases unmatched: 8. DNA of the CDR3: TGCGCCAGCACCGCGGGAGGGGCCGGGGAGACCCAGTACTTC. This codes for CASTAGGAGETQYF.

V gene TRBV27 combines with J gene TRBJ1-6, with 7 nucleotides matching TRBD1. CDR3 length: 15 residues. Germline V gives CDR1 MNHEY, CDR2 SMNVEV (reference sequence). J was trimmed by 7 bases and V by 8 bases; bases with no gene match: 11. CDR3 amino acids: CASSTGQERNSPLHF. CDR3 nucleotide sequence: TGTGCCAGCTCCACCGGACAGGAGAGAAATTCACCCCTCCACTTT.

This clone has only one observation. CDR3: CSVERADREDYEQYF. The CDR3 DNA sequence: TGCAGCGTTGAAAGGGCGGACAGGGAGGATTACGAGCAGTACTTC. V gene TRBV29-1 combines with J gene TRBJ2-7, with 8 bases fitting TRBD1. The CDR3 is made up of 15 amino acids. The germline V gene has CDR1 SQVTM and CDR2 ANQGSEA. The J segment lost 4 bases and the V segment lost 2 bases, leaving 10 bases of the junction unmatched.

The gene calls are TRBV30 and TRBJ1-3, with D unresolved. CDR1 is GTSNPN and CDR2 is SVGIG in the germline V gene (reference sequence). The CDR3 sequence is 16 residues long. Between the trimmed V and J ends, which lost 0 bases and 2 bases, there was a span of 14 bases. CDR3 nucleotides: TGTGCCTGGAGTGTAGACACCTACCCCCCTGGAAACACCATATATTTT. Protein product: CAWSVDTYPPGNTIYF.

This clone showed up just a few times. This chain joins TRBV5-4 and TRBJ1-6; the D is unclear. The CDR3 is 13 amino acids. Germline CDR1 is SGHNT and CDR2 is YYREEE (reference sequence). V shed 5 bases and J shed 5 bases, with 8 bases lying between them. This chain's CDR3 is CASRRADNSPLHF. The DNA of the CDR3 is TGTGCCAGCAGGCGGGCCGATAATTCACCCCTCCACTTT.

The J gene is TRBJ2-4, the V gene TRBV6-5; 9 nucleotides line up with TRBD1. CDR1 is MNHEY and CDR2 is SVGAGI in the germline V gene. J lost 8 bases, V lost 6 bases, and 8 bases had no gene match. The CDR3 runs 14 residues. The CDR3 DNA reads TGTGCCAGCAGGAGAGGACAGGGGCGGGACATTCAGTACTTC. Amino acids: CASRRGQGRDIQYF.

CDR3 in amino acids: CASSGQANLYEQYF. For the CDR3, the DNA is TGTGCCAGCAGCGGTCAGGCCAACCTGTACGAGCAGTACTTC. The V gene is TRBV9, the J gene TRBJ2-7; no definite D call. Trimming cost V 3 bases and J 4 bases, with 14 bases left between them. Germline V gives CDR1 SGDLS, CDR2 YYNGEE. This CDR3 is built from 14 residues.

The J gene is TRBJ2-1, the V gene TRBV3-1 (or the pseudogene TRBV3-2), with D possibly being TRBD1 (5 bases). Between the trimmed V and J ends, which lost 4 bases and 5 bases, there was a span of 15 bases. This CDR3 is 15 amino acids long. Per the germline V gene, CDR1 is LGHDT and CDR2 is YNNKEL (reference sequence). This chain's CDR3 is CASSPMGSRDNEQFF. The CDR3, as DNA: TGTGCCAGCAGCCCGATGGGGTCCAGGGACAATGAGCAGTTCTTC.

The table lists this clone with a count of one. The rearrangement joins TRBV5-4 to TRBJ2-7, with D perhaps TRBD1 (6 bases). The length of the CDR3 is 16 residues. Trimming removed 0 bases at V and 0 bases at J, with 13 bases between. Per the germline V gene, CDR1 is SGHNT and CDR2 is YYREEE (reference sequence). The CDR3 nucleotides are TGTGCCAGCAGCTTGGCCCCTACAGGGATCTCCTACGAGCAGTACTTC. Amino acids: CASSLAPTGISYEQYF.